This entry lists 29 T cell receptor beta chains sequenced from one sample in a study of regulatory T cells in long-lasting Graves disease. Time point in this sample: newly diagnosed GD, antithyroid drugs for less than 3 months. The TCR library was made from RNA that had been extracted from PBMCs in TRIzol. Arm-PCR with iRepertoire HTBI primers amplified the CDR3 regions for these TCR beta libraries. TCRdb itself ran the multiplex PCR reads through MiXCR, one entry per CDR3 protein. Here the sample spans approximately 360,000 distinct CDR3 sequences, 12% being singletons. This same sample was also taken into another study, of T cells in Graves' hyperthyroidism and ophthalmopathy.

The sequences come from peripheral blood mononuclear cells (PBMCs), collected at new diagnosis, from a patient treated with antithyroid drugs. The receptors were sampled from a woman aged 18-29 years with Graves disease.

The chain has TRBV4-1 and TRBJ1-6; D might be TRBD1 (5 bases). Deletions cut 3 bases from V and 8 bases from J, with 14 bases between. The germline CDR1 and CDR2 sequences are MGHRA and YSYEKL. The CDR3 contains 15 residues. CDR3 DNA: TGCGCCAGCAGCCATCCATGGGGGGAATATTCACCCCTCCACTTT. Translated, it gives CASSHPWGEYSPLHF.

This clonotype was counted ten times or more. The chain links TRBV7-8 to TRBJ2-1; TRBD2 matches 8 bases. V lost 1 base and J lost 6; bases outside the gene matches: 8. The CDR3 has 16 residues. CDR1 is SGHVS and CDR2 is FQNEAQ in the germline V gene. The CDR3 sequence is CASSLGWAGGGNEQFF. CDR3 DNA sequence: TGTGCCAGCAGCTTAGGGTGGGCGGGAGGTGGCAATGAGCAGTTCTTC.

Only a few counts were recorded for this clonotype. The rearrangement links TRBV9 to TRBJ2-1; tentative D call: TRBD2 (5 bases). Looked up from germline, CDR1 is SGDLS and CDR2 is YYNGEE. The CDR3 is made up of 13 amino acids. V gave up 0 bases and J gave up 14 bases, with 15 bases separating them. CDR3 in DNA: TGTGCCAGCAGCGTAGCTACGATTGGGGAGAAGTTCTTC. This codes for CASSVATIGEKFF.

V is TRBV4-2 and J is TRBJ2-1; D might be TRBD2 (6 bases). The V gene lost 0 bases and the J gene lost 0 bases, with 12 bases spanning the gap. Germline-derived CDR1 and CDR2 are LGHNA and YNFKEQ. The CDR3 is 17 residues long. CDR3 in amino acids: CASSQDRSGYSYNEQFF. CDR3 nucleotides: TGTGCCAGCAGCCAAGATCGGAGCGGGTACTCCTACAATGAGCAGTTCTTC.

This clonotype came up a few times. CDR3 in amino acids: CASSRDHQPQHF. CDR3 nucleotides: TGTGCCAGCAGCAGGGACCATCAGCCCCAGCATTTT. The V call is TRBV2, the J call TRBJ1-5; TRBD1 is a possible D gene (5 bases). Trimming took off 6 bases at V and 5 bases at J, with 8 bases between the two ends. CDR3 length equals 12 residues. Per germline, CDR1 SNHLY and CDR2 FYNNEI.

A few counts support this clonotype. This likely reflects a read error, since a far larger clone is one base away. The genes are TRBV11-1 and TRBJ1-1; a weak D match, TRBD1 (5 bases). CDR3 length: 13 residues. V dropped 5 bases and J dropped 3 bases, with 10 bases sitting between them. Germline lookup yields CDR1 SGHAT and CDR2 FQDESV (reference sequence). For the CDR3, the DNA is TGTGCCAGCAGCCACGGAGGGGACACTGAAGCTTTCTTT. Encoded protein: CASSHGGDTEAFF.

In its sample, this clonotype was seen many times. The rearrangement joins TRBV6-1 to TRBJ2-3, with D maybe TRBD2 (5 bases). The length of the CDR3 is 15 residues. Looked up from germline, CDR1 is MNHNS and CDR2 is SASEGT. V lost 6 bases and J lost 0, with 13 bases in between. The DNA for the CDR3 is TGTGCCAGCAGGGAGGAGAAAGGTAGCACAGATACGCAGTATTTT. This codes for CASREEKGSTDTQYF.

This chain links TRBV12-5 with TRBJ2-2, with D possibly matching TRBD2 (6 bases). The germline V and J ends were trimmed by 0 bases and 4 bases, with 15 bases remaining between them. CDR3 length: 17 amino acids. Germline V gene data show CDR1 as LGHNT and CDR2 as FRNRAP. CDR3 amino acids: CASGLVRASESTGELFF. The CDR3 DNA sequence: TGTGCTAGTGGTTTGGTGCGGGCTAGCGAGAGCACCGGGGAGCTGTTTTTT.

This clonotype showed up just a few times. CDR3 in DNA: TGCGCCAGCAGCCAAGGCCCGAACAGTTACTATGGCTACACCTTC. Its translation: CASSQGPNSYYGYTF. The J gene is TRBJ1-2, the V gene TRBV4-1; D is undetermined. Germline V gene lookup returns CDR1 MGHRA and CDR2 YSYEKL. The CDR3 length is 15 residues. The V end lost 1 base, the J end lost 3 bases, and 12 bases lay between the germline ends.

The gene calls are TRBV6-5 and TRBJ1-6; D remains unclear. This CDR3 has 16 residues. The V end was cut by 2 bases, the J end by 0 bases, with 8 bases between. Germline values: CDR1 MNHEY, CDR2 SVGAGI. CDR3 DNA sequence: TGTGCCAGCAGTTACAGGTGGATCTCCTATAATTCACCCCTCCACTTT. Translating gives CASSYRWISYNSPLHF.

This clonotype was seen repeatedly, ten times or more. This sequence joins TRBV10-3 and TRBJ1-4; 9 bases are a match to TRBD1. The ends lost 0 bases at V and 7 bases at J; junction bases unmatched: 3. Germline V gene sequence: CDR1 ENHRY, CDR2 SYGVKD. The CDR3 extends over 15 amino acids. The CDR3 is CAISESRTGVEKLFF. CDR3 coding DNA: TGTGCCATCAGTGAGTCGAGGACAGGGGTTGAAAAACTGTTTTTT.

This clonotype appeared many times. This chain's CDR3 is CAWRQSSGNTIYF. The CDR3 DNA is TGTGCCTGGAGACAGAGCTCTGGAAACACCATATATTTT. The chain joins TRBV30 to TRBJ1-3; no firm D call. V gave up 3 bases and J gave up 0 bases, with 6 bases separating them. The CDR3 is made up of 13 amino acids. Germline V gene lookup returns CDR1 GTSNPN and CDR2 SVGIG (reference sequence). The full variable domain, completed using reference TRBV30 and TRBJ1-3, is SQTIHQWPATLVQPVGSPLSLECTVEGTSNPNLYWYRQAAGRGLQLLFYSVGIGQISSEVPQNLSASRPQDRQFILSSKKLLLSDSGFYLCAWRQSSGNTIYFGEGSWLTVV.

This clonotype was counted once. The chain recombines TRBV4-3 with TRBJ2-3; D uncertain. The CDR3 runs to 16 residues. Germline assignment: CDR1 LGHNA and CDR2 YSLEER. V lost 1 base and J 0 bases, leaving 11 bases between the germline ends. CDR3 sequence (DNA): TGCGCCAGCAGCCAAGGGGTTCTCGGTAGCACAGATACGCAGTATTTT. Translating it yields CASSQGVLGSTDTQYF.

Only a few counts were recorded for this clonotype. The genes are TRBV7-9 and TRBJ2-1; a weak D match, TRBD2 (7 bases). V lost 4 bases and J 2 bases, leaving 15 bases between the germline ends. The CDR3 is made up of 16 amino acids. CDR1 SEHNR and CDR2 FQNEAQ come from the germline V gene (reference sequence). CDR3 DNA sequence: TGTGCCAGCAGCTATAACACGGGGGGCACCTACAATGAGCAGTTCTTC. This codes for CASSYNTGGTYNEQFF. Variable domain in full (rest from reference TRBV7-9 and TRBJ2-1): DTGVSQNPRHKITKRGQNVTFRCDPISEHNRLYWYRQTLGQGPEFLTYFQNEAQLEKSRLLSDRFSAERPKGSFSTLEIQRTEQGDSAMYLCASSYNTGGTYNEQFFGPGTRLTVL.

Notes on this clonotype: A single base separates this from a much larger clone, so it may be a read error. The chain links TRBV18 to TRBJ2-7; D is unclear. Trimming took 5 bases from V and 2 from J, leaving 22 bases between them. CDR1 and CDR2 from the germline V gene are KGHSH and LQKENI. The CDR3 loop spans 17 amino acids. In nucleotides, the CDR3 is TGTGCCAGCTCATCACGTCACGTCGGCCTGCAACCCTACGAGCAGTACTTC. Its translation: CASSSRHVGLQPYEQYF. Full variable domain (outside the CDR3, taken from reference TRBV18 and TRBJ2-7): NAGVMQNPRHLVRRRGQEARLRCSPMKGHSHVYWYRQLPEEGLKFMVYLQKENIIDESGMPKERFSAEFPKEGPSILRIQQVVRGDSAAYFCASSSRHVGLQPYEQYFGPGTRLTVT.

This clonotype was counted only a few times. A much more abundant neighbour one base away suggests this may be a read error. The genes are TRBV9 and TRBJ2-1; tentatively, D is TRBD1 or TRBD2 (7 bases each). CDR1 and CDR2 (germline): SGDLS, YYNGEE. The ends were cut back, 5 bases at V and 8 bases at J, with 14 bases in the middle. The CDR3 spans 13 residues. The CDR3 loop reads CASSQTGRDEQFF. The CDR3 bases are TGTGCCAGCAGTCAGACAGGGAGGGATGAGCAGTTCTTC.

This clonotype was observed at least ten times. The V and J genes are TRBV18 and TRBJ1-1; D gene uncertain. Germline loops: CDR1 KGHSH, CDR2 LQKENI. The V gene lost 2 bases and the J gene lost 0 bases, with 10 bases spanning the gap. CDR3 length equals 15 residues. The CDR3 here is CASSPVRDLNTEAFF. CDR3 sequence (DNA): TGTGCCAGCTCACCAGTGCGGGATCTGAACACTGAAGCTTTCTTT.

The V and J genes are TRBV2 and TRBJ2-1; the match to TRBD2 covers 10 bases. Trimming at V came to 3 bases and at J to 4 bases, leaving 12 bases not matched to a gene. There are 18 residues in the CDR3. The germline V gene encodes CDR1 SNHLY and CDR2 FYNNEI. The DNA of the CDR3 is TGTGCCAGCAGTGAGGCCTGGGCTAGCGGGGGAGGTTACAATGAGCAGTTCTTC. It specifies CASSEAWASGGGYNEQFF.

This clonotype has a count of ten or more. The chain's CDR3 is CASSLTGTSGSLEQFF. In DNA form, the CDR3 reads TGTGCCAGCAGCTTAACGGGGACTAGCGGGAGTCTTGAGCAGTTCTTC. The chain uses TRBV7-3 and TRBJ2-1; TRBD2 agrees at 14 bases. This CDR3 contains 16 residues. Germline-derived CDR1 and CDR2 are SGHTA and FQGTGA. With V trimmed by 0 bases and J by 9 bases, 4 bases remained unmatched.

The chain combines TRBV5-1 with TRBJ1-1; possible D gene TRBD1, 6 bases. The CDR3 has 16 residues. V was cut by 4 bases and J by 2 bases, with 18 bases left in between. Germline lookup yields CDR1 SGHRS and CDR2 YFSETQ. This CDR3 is CASSPRDTDLNTEAFF. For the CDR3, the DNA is TGCGCCAGCAGCCCCCGGGACACTGACCTAAACACTGAAGCTTTCTTT.

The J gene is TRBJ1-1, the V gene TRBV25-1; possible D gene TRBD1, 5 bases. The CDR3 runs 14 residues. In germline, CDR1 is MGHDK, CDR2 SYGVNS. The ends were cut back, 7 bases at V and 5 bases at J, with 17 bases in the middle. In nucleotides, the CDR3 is TGTGCCAGCAATGGGGGTGGATTTCATACTGAAGCTTTCTTT. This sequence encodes CASNGGGFHTEAFF.

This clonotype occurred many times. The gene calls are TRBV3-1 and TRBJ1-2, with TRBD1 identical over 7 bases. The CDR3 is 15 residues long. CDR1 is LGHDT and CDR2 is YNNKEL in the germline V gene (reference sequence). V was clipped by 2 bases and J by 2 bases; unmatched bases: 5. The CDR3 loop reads CASSQRWDSNYGYTF. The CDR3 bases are TGTGCCAGCAGCCAAAGATGGGACAGCAACTATGGCTACACCTTC.

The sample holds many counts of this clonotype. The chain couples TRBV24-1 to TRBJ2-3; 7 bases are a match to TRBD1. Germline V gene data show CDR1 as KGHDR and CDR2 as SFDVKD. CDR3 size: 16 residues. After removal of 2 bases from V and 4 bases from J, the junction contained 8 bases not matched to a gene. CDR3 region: CATSDSGAGGADTQYF. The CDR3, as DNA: TGTGCCACCAGTGATTCCGGAGCAGGGGGTGCAGATACGCAGTATTTT.

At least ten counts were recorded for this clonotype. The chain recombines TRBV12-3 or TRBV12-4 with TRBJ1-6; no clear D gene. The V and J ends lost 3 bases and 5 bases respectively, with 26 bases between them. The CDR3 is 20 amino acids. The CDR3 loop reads CASSFVLWQARNPDNSPLHF. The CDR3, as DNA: TGTGCCAGCAGTTTTGTATTGTGGCAGGCCCGAAACCCGGATAATTCACCCCTCCACTTT.

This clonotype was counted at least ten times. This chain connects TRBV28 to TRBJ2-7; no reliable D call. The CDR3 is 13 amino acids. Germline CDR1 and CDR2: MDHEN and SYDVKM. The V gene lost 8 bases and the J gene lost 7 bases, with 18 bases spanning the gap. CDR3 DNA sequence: TGTGCCAGCTCGAATTTCCCCTTAAGTGAGCAGTACTTC. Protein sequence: CASSNFPLSEQYF.

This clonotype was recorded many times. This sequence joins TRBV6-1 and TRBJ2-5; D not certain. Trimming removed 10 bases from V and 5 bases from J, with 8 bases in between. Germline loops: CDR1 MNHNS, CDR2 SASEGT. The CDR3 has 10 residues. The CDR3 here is CATKAETQYF. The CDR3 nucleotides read TGTGCCACCAAGGCGGAGACCCAGTACTTC.

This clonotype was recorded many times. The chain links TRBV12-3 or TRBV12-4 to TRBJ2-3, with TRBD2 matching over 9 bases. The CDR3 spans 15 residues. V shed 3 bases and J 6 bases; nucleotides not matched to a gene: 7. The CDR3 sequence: CASSFSGGKPDTQYF. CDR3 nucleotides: TGTGCCAGCAGTTTTAGCGGGGGCAAACCCGATACGCAGTATTTT.

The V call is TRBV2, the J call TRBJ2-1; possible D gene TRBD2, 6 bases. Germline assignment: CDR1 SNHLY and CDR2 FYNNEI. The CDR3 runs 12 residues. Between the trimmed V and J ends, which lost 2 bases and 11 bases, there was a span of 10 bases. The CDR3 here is CASSEPGGKQFF. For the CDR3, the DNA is TGTGCCAGCAGTGAACCCGGGGGTAAGCAGTTCTTC.

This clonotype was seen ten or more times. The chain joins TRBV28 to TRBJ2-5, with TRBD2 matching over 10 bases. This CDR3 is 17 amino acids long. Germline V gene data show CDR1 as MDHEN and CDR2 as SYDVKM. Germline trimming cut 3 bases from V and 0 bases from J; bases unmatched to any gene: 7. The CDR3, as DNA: TGTGCCAGCAGTTTTTGGACTAGCGGAGCTTACCAAGAGACCCAGTACTTC. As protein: CASSFWTSGAYQETQYF.